The clone carrying this T cell receptor (beta chain) was recorded only once. The CDR3 spans 16 residues. Trimming removed 0 bases from V and 0 bases from J; junction bases left unmatched: 5. CDR1 is MNHEY, CDR2 SVGAGI, per germline. Everyone who donated was a healthy bone marrow donor. Use of 60 Vbeta and 13 Jbeta primers characterized the PCR. The table came from immunoSEQ multiplex PCR; TCRdb's copy has only in-frame clones and leaves some out. The sample includes 99,000 or so clones, 78% of them seen just once. This sample was included in a study of cytomegalovirus exposure and HLA in healthy donors.

Material for sequencing was PBMCs. This TCR was sampled from a male donor in good health and CMV-seronegative. The rearrangement joins TRBV6-5 to TRBJ2-7; 7 bases map to TRBD2. The CDR3 is CASSYSSGRLSYEQYF. DNA of the CDR3: TGTGCCAGCAGTTACTCTAGCGGGCGCCTCTCCTACGAGCAGTACTTC.